Sequencing of this T cell receptor beta chain was carried out in a study of blood T cells in healthy people across ages. Whole-study context: Per every two T cells, about one barcoded beta molecule was captured by template switching.

Together with a sample-barcoded 5' primer, a J-beta primer mix was included in a second PCR lasting about 6 to 11 cycles. Every sample gave at least 3 million paired-end reads containing CDR3. TCRdb called the 5' RACE reads again in MiXCR, with one record for every CDR3 protein. The table includes around 1,800,000 distinct CDR3 sequences, about two fifths detected once. The germline V and J ends were trimmed by 5 bases and 9 bases, with 17 bases remaining between them. The V gene's germline CDR1 is MNHEY and CDR2 SVGEGT. CDR3 size: 14 residues. The chain recombines TRBV6-2 or TRBV6-3 with TRBJ1-5; D gene unclear. This TCR derives from a human donor in good health. Specimen: blood. Here the CDR3 reads CASSREAPAGPQHF. DNA for the CDR3: TGTGCCAGCAGTAGGGAGGCTCCCGCGGGGCCCCAGCATTTT.